This is a list of T cell receptor beta chains from one sample in a study of CD8 T cells in ankylosing spondylitis. One entry per CDR3 protein, called by TCRdb with MiXCR from the 5' RACE reads. Among around 280,000 distinct CDR3 sequences, roughly 20% were seen once, and the ten largest hold around 7.8%. What was sequenced was blood, either unsorted or a sorted T cell fraction (not recorded which). These receptors came from a male donor with ankylosing spondylitis or in good health (not recorded which). CDR3s include the opening cysteine and the closing phenylalanine or tryptophan. The D gene is left open where the match is weak. Clone size, where shown, is once, few, many, or a class for clones that have expanded.

D gene: .; V gene: TRBV12-3/TRBV12-4; J gene: TRBJ2-3; clone size: few; CDR3 protein: CASSPPSSGAGTQYF; CDR3 DNA: TGTGCCAGCAGTCCTCCGAGTAGCGGCGCCGGGACGCAGTATTTT
D gene: .; V gene: TRBV7-6; J gene: TRBJ2-2; clone size: .; CDR3 protein: CASSGGGFTGELFF; CDR3 DNA: TGTGCCAGCAGCGGAGGGGGATTCACCGGGGAGCTGTTTTTT
D gene: TRBD2; V gene: TRBV15; J gene: TRBJ2-3; clone size: few; CDR3 protein: CATSRVRLAGYTDTQYF; CDR3 DNA: TGTGCCACCAGCAGAGTCCGCCTAGCGGGGTACACAGATACGCAGTATTTT
D gene: .; V gene: TRBV6-5; J gene: TRBJ2-3; clone size: .; CDR3 protein: CASSYSRMTDTQYF; CDR3 DNA: TGTGCCAGCAGTTACTCCCGTATGACAGATACGCAGTATTTT
D gene: .; V gene: TRBV6-1; J gene: TRBJ1-6; clone size: .; CDR3 protein: CASSTWTDSPLHF; CDR3 DNA: TGTGCCAGCAGCACTTGGACAGATTCACCCCTCCACTTT
D gene: .; V gene: TRBV11-3; J gene: TRBJ2-3; clone size: .; CDR3 protein: CASSLGLNTQYF; CDR3 DNA: TGTGCCAGCAGCTTAGGACTGAATACGCAGTATTTT
D gene: TRBD1; V gene: TRBV5-5; J gene: TRBJ2-2; clone size: many; CDR3 protein: CASSSDRGRVTGELFF; CDR3 DNA: TGTGCCAGCAGCTCGGACAGGGGGCGTGTCACCGGGGAGCTGTTTTTT
D gene: .; V gene: TRBV4-2; J gene: TRBJ1-6; clone size: few; CDR3 protein: CASSRIRDDTTHSPLHF; CDR3 DNA: TGTGCCAGCAGCCGGATCCGGGACGACACGACCCATTCACCCCTCCACTTT
D gene: .; V gene: TRBV2; J gene: TRBJ1-2; clone size: .; CDR3 protein: CASNGGGAYGYTF; CDR3 DNA: TGTGCCAGCAATGGGGGAGGGGCCTATGGCTACACCTTC
D gene: .; V gene: TRBV5-1; J gene: TRBJ2-3; clone size: .; CDR3 protein: CASRGPGPTDTQYF; CDR3 DNA: TGCGCCAGCAGGGGTCCAGGGCCCACAGATACGCAGTATTTT
D gene: TRBD2; V gene: TRBV11-3; J gene: TRBJ2-5; clone size: few; CDR3 protein: CASSLDLPAGLADGIDSQETQYF; CDR3 DNA: TGTGCCAGCAGCTTAGATTTACCGGCGGGACTAGCGGACGGAATCGACTCTCAAGAGACCCAGTACTTC
D gene: .; V gene: TRBV12-3/TRBV12-4; J gene: TRBJ2-2; clone size: few; CDR3 protein: CASSPRGASNTGELFF; CDR3 DNA: TGTGCCAGCAGCCCCCGAGGGGCGTCGAACACCGGGGAGCTGTTTTTT
D gene: TRBD1; V gene: TRBV14; J gene: TRBJ1-4; clone size: .; CDR3 protein: CASSPVGTGAEKLFF; CDR3 DNA: TGTGCCAGCAGCCCCGTCGGGACAGGGGCCGAAAAACTGTTTTTT
D gene: .; V gene: TRBV25-1; J gene: TRBJ1-2; clone size: few; CDR3 protein: CASSEYAGIGYTF; CDR3 DNA: TGTGCCAGCAGTGAATACGCCGGGATCGGCTACACCTTC
D gene: .; V gene: TRBV3-1; J gene: TRBJ2-2; clone size: .; CDR3 protein: CASSQDPGGMNTGELFF; CDR3 DNA: TGTGCCAGCAGCCAAGATCCAGGGGGGATGAACACCGGGGAGCTGTTTTTT
D gene: .; V gene: TRBV10-3; J gene: TRBJ2-6; clone size: many; CDR3 protein: CAISDISGAHVLTF; CDR3 DNA: TGTGCCATCAGTGACATCTCTGGGGCCCACGTCCTGACTTTC
D gene: .; V gene: TRBV5-6; J gene: TRBJ2-3; clone size: few; CDR3 protein: CASRWGAGADTQYF; CDR3 DNA: TGTGCCAGCAGGTGGGGTGCCGGCGCAGATACGCAGTATTTT
D gene: TRBD2; V gene: TRBV12-3/TRBV12-4; J gene: TRBJ2-3; clone size: .; CDR3 protein: CASSPLTSVGTQYF; CDR3 DNA: TGTGCCAGCAGTCCCCTGACTAGCGTGGGTACGCAGTATTTT
D gene: .; V gene: TRBV20-1; J gene: TRBJ2-1; clone size: few; CDR3 protein: CSAYLGYNEQFF; CDR3 DNA: TGCAGTGCTTACCTAGGCTACAATGAGCAGTTCTTC
D gene: .; V gene: TRBV6-2/TRBV6-3; J gene: TRBJ2-2; clone size: .; CDR3 protein: CASSSSRIAGELFF; CDR3 DNA: TGTGCCAGCAGTTCTAGCAGGATCGCCGGGGAGCTGTTTTTT
D gene: .; V gene: TRBV10-1; J gene: TRBJ1-2; clone size: many; CDR3 protein: CASSAGTNYGYTF; CDR3 DNA: TGCGCCAGCAGTGCCGGGACCAACTATGGCTACACCTTC
D gene: .; V gene: TRBV29-1; J gene: TRBJ2-1; clone size: many; CDR3 protein: CSAIGGVRLTYNEQFF; CDR3 DNA: TGCAGCGCCATTGGGGGTGTCAGACTCACCTACAATGAGCAGTTCTTC
D gene: TRBD1; V gene: TRBV7-9; J gene: TRBJ1-2; clone size: .; CDR3 protein: CASSPTGGLYYGYTF; CDR3 DNA: TGTGCCAGCAGTCCTACAGGGGGCTTATACTATGGCTACACCTTC
D gene: .; V gene: TRBV29-1; J gene: TRBJ1-2; clone size: .; CDR3 protein: CSVEYLGPHGYTF; CDR3 DNA: TGCAGCGTTGAATATTTGGGCCCACATGGCTACACCTTC
D gene: TRBD1; V gene: TRBV10-3; J gene: TRBJ1-6; clone size: .; CDR3 protein: CAISDGTGGRNSPLHF; CDR3 DNA: TGTGCCATCAGTGATGGGACAGGGGGAAGGAATTCACCCCTCCACTTT
D gene: .; V gene: TRBV2; J gene: TRBJ1-1; clone size: .; CDR3 protein: CASSVHRVEIGKAFF; CDR3 DNA: TGTGCCAGCAGTGTTCACAGGGTCGAGATAGGAAAAGCTTTCTTT
D gene: .; V gene: TRBV27; J gene: TRBJ2-3; clone size: .; CDR3 protein: CASSLLPSLDPDTQYF; CDR3 DNA: TGTGCCAGCAGTTTACTCCCTTCCCTAGACCCAGATACGCAGTATTTT
D gene: .; V gene: TRBV20-1; J gene: TRBJ1-2; clone size: .; CDR3 protein: CSAWAVEGSYTF; CDR3 DNA: TGCAGTGCCTGGGCTGTTGAGGGTAGCTACACCTTC
D gene: .; V gene: TRBV12-3/TRBV12-4; J gene: TRBJ1-4; clone size: many; CDR3 protein: CASSLGQTNEKLFF; CDR3 DNA: TGTGCCAGCAGTTTGGGCCAGACTAATGAAAAACTGTTTTTT
D gene: TRBD1; V gene: TRBV20-1; J gene: TRBJ1-1; clone size: .; CDR3 protein: CSARLAGGRTEAFF; CDR3 DNA: TGCAGTGCTAGATTGGCAGGGGGGAGGACTGAAGCTTTCTTT
D gene: .; V gene: TRBV20-1; J gene: TRBJ2-1; clone size: few; CDR3 protein: CSARRGGARNEQFF; CDR3 DNA: TGCAGTGCTAGAAGGGGGGGGGCGAGGAATGAGCAGTTCTTC
D gene: .; V gene: TRBV7-8; J gene: TRBJ1-5; clone size: few; CDR3 protein: CASSPLLVGPKGHNQPQHF; CDR3 DNA: TGTGCCAGCAGCCCCCTACTAGTAGGACCCAAAGGACACAATCAGCCCCAGCATTTT
D gene: .; V gene: TRBV7-6; J gene: TRBJ2-1; clone size: few; CDR3 protein: CASSPRASYNEQFF; CDR3 DNA: TGTGCCAGCAGTCCCCGGGCCTCCTACAATGAGCAGTTCTTC
D gene: .; V gene: TRBV20-1; J gene: TRBJ2-5; clone size: few; CDR3 protein: CSARPGYQETQYF; CDR3 DNA: TGCAGTGCTAGACCCGGCTACCAAGAGACCCAGTACTTC
D gene: .; V gene: TRBV29-1; J gene: TRBJ2-3; clone size: .; CDR3 protein: CSVREDTQYF; CDR3 DNA: TGCAGCGTTCGGGAGGATACGCAGTATTTT
D gene: .; V gene: TRBV6-5; J gene: TRBJ1-3; clone size: .; CDR3 protein: CASSYRTSGNTIYF; CDR3 DNA: TGTGCCAGCAGTTACCGCACCTCTGGAAACACCATATATTTT
D gene: TRBD1; V gene: TRBV29-1; J gene: TRBJ1-2; clone size: .; CDR3 protein: CSVLRGTGRNYGYTF; CDR3 DNA: TGCAGCGTTTTAAGGGGGACAGGGCGGAACTATGGCTACACCTTC
D gene: TRBD1; V gene: TRBV20-1; J gene: TRBJ1-2; clone size: .; CDR3 protein: CSATPTGNYGYTF; CDR3 DNA: TGCAGTGCTACGCCGACAGGGAACTATGGCTACACCTTC
D gene: .; V gene: TRBV5-1; J gene: TRBJ1-3; clone size: .; CDR3 protein: CASSLAGGAPSGNTIYF; CDR3 DNA: TGCGCCAGCAGCTTGGCCGGGGGGGCCCCCTCTGGAAACACCATATATTTT
D gene: .; V gene: TRBV12-3/TRBV12-4; J gene: TRBJ2-3; clone size: few; CDR3 protein: CASMDHNFEDTQYF; CDR3 DNA: TGTGCCAGCATGGACCACAACTTTGAGGATACGCAGTATTTT
D gene: TRBD1; V gene: TRBV5-1; J gene: TRBJ2-3; clone size: few; CDR3 protein: CASSVTGISTDTQYF; CDR3 DNA: TGCGCCAGCAGCGTGACAGGGATAAGCACAGATACGCAGTATTTT
D gene: TRBD1; V gene: TRBV20-1; J gene: TRBJ1-2; clone size: .; CDR3 protein: CSAGQGSNYGYTF; CDR3 DNA: TGCAGTGCCGGACAGGGATCCAACTATGGCTACACCTTC
D gene: .; V gene: TRBV28; J gene: TRBJ1-1; clone size: few; CDR3 protein: CASNSGGTNTEAFF; CDR3 DNA: TGTGCCAGTAACTCGGGGGGGACGAACACTGAAGCTTTCTTT
D gene: .; V gene: TRBV25-1; J gene: TRBJ1-5; clone size: .; CDR3 protein: CASSEWMLNQPQHF; CDR3 DNA: TGTGCCAGCAGTGAATGGATGTTGAATCAGCCCCAGCATTTT
D gene: .; V gene: TRBV12-3/TRBV12-4; J gene: TRBJ1-5; clone size: .; CDR3 protein: CASSPFLGGNQPQHF; CDR3 DNA: TGTGCCAGCAGCCCCTTTTTGGGAGGCAATCAGCCCCAGCATTTT
D gene: .; V gene: TRBV18; J gene: TRBJ2-3; clone size: .; CDR3 protein: CASSPRVTSTDTQYF; CDR3 DNA: TGTGCCAGCTCACCACGCGTCACTAGCACAGATACGCAGTATTTT
D gene: .; V gene: TRBV7-9; J gene: TRBJ1-5; clone size: .; CDR3 protein: CASSLAGFDQPQHF; CDR3 DNA: TGTGCCAGCAGCTTAGCTGGGTTCGATCAGCCCCAGCATTTT
D gene: .; V gene: TRBV12-3/TRBV12-4; J gene: TRBJ2-6; clone size: few; CDR3 protein: CASREGTGANVLTF; CDR3 DNA: TGTGCCAGCAGGGAGGGTACTGGGGCCAACGTCCTGACTTTC
D gene: TRBD1; V gene: TRBV6-1; J gene: TRBJ1-2; clone size: many; CDR3 protein: CASSDRDRTNYGYTF; CDR3 DNA: TGTGCCAGCAGCGACCGGGACAGGACTAACTATGGCTACACCTTC
D gene: TRBD1; V gene: TRBV12-3/TRBV12-4; J gene: TRBJ1-1; clone size: few; CDR3 protein: CASSSSGPGQGSEAFF; CDR3 DNA: TGTGCCAGCAGTTCATCTGGCCCGGGACAGGGAAGTGAAGCTTTCTTT
D gene: TRBD1; V gene: TRBV11-2; J gene: TRBJ2-2; clone size: few; CDR3 protein: CASSLVTGDGTGELFF; CDR3 DNA: TGTGCCAGCAGCTTAGTCACAGGGGACGGAACCGGGGAGCTGTTTTTT
D gene: TRBD2; V gene: TRBV6-5; J gene: TRBJ2-3; clone size: .; CDR3 protein: CASSSRLAASTDTQYF; CDR3 DNA: TGTGCCAGCAGTTCACGACTAGCGGCTAGCACAGATACGCAGTATTTT
D gene: .; V gene: TRBV7-2; J gene: TRBJ2-1; clone size: .; CDR3 protein: CASSLAGLWQFF; CDR3 DNA: TGTGCCAGCAGCTTAGCCGGCCTGTGGCAGTTCTTC
D gene: TRBD2; V gene: TRBV4-2; J gene: TRBJ2-2; clone size: .; CDR3 protein: CASSQPQREGGELFF; CDR3 DNA: TGTGCCAGCAGCCAACCCCAGCGGGAGGGCGGGGAGCTGTTTTTT
D gene: .; V gene: TRBV7-9; J gene: TRBJ2-1; clone size: .; CDR3 protein: CASKSGLDYNEQFF; CDR3 DNA: TGTGCCAGCAAGTCGGGGCTTGATTACAATGAGCAGTTCTTC
D gene: TRBD2; V gene: TRBV5-1; J gene: TRBJ2-1; clone size: few; CDR3 protein: CASSWTLAGEINEQFF; CDR3 DNA: TGCGCCAGCAGCTGGACCCTAGCGGGGGAGATTAATGAGCAGTTCTTC
D gene: .; V gene: TRBV4-2; J gene: TRBJ2-2; clone size: .; CDR3 protein: CASSQTGAGGELFF; CDR3 DNA: TGTGCCAGCAGCCAAACGGGAGCGGGCGGGGAGCTGTTTTTT